The 21 T cell receptor beta chains below were found in one sample sequenced in a study of shared clonotypes between healthy human individuals. It was CD45RO-negative cells, positively selected for CCR7, that made up naive CD8 cells, with terminally differentiated effector memory CD45RA+ cells excluded. Assay used: immunoSEQ multiplex PCR; TCRdb lists only in-frame clones, some missing. The top ten hold about 1.1% of the sample, which has more than 2 million clones, roughly 95% seen once. The sequenced material came from naive CD8+ T cells sorted from blood. The origin of the receptors is a man aged 18 to 29 in good health.

The J gene is TRBJ1-2, the V gene TRBV6-5; D unclear. The CDR3 consists of 13 residues. CDR1 and CDR2 from the germline V gene are MNHEY and SVGAGI. With 2 bases removed from V and 6 bases from J, the gap between germline ends came to 10 bases. The CDR3 coding sequence is TGTGCCAGCAGTTACGAGCTCAGGAATGGCTACACCTTC. It specifies CASSYELRNGYTF.

Remarks on this clone: Other nucleotide sequences from this sample produce the same CDR3. The V call is TRBV5-1, the J call TRBJ2-7, with a tentative D call TRBD2 (6 bases). Trimming left V 2 bases short and J 2 bases short, with 8 bases between. CDR1 is SGHRS, CDR2 YFSETQ, per germline. The CDR3 spans 13 residues. The CDR3, as DNA: TGCGCCAGCAGCTTCGGCGGGACCTACGAGCAGTACTTC. This sequence encodes CASSFGGTYEQYF. The full variable domain, rest sourced from reference TRBV5-1 and TRBJ2-7, is KAGVTQTPRYLIKTRGQQVTLSCSPISGHRSVSWYQQTPGQGLQFLFEYFSETQRNKGNFPGRFSGRQFSNSRSEMNVSTLELGDSALYLCASSFGGTYEQYFGPGTRLTVT.

The chain recombines TRBV7-9 with TRBJ2-1, with 14 positions matching TRBD2. The CDR3 sequence is 16 residues long. Per the germline V gene, CDR1 is SEHNR and CDR2 is FQNEAQ (reference sequence). V lost 5 bases and J lost 5; bases outside the gene matches: 5. CDR3 in DNA: TGTGCCAGCAGCGCGCCGGGACTAGCGGGAGACAATGAGCAGTTCTTC. Encoded protein: CASSAPGLAGDNEQFF.

This chain uses TRBV19 with TRBJ2-2, with TRBD1 identical over 7 bases. V was clipped by 8 bases and J by 9 bases; unmatched bases: 9. The CDR3 loop spans 13 amino acids. Germline CDR1 reads LNHDA; CDR2 reads SQIVND (reference sequence). CDR3 DNA sequence: TGTGCCAGTTGTCCGACAGGGTACCGGGAGCTGTTTTTT. Translated: CASCPTGYRELFF.

Only one count was recorded for this clone. The gene calls are TRBV6-5 and TRBJ2-1; TRBD2 might be the D (5 bases). V was shortened by 3 bases and J by 7 bases, with 13 bases between the two germline ends. Germline-derived CDR1 and CDR2 are MNHEY and SVGAGI. This CDR3 has 14 residues. The chain's CDR3 is CASSYFGLSNEQFF. The CDR3 DNA reads as TGTGCCAGCAGTTATTTCGGACTCTCTAATGAGCAGTTCTTC.

As concerns this clone: The sample has other DNA sequences that encode this CDR3 too. CDR3 residues: CASSSGTDEKLFF. The CDR3 coding sequence is TGTGCCAGCAGCTCCGGGACAGATGAAAAACTGTTTTTT. This rearrangement joins TRBV13 to TRBJ1-4; TRBD1 matches 7 bases. With V trimmed by 4 bases and J by 6 bases, 2 bases remained unmatched. The germline V gene has CDR1 PRHDT and CDR2 FYEKMQ (reference sequence). The CDR3 is made up of 13 amino acids.

The V call is TRBV6-1, the J call TRBJ2-5; no definite D call. V was pared by 2 bases and J by 5 bases, with 15 bases between. There are 15 residues in the CDR3. The germline V gene has CDR1 MNHNS and CDR2 SASEGT. CDR3 amino acids: CASSERGSIIETQYF. CDR3 DNA sequence: TGTGCCAGCAGTGAAAGAGGCAGTATAATCGAGACCCAGTACTTC.

This rearrangement joins TRBV7-8 to TRBJ1-1; D is ambiguous. There are 14 residues in the CDR3. V was trimmed by 1 base and J by 3 bases, leaving 9 bases between them. CDR1 is SGHVS and CDR2 is FQNEAQ in the germline V gene. The CDR3 is CASSLGKGYTEAFF. The CDR3 DNA reads as TGTGCCAGCAGCTTAGGGAAGGGATACACTGAAGCTTTCTTT.

The V gene is TRBV5-1, the J gene TRBJ2-2; 10 nucleotides line up with TRBD1. V lost 4 bases, J lost 1 base, and 7 bases stayed unmatched. This CDR3 has 17 residues. The germline gives CDR1 SGHRS, CDR2 YFSETQ. The CDR3 protein is CASSPTGTGVNTGELFF. The CDR3 coding sequence is TGCGCCAGCAGCCCTACGGGGACAGGGGTGAACACCGGGGAGCTGTTTTTT.

This chain uses TRBV15 with TRBJ2-1; D tentatively reads TRBD1 or TRBD2 (5 bases each). Per germline, CDR1 LNHNV and CDR2 YYDKDF (reference sequence). The CDR3 is made up of 14 amino acids. Trimming removed 4 bases at V and 9 bases at J, with 16 bases between. The CDR3 coding sequence is TGTGCCACCAGCATAATCCTCGGGGCCAGTGAGCAGTTCTTC. Translating gives CATSIILGASEQFF.

The chain is built from TRBV9 and TRBJ2-5; D assignment may be TRBD1 or TRBD2 (6 bases each). The CDR3 is 15 residues long. Germline assignment: CDR1 SGDLS and CDR2 YYNGEE. Deletions cut 0 bases from V and 4 bases from J, with 13 bases between. CDR3 loop: CASSVALGGGETQYF. Written as DNA, the CDR3 is TGTGCCAGCAGCGTAGCTCTTGGAGGGGGAGAGACCCAGTACTTC. Supplemented by reference TRBV9 and TRBJ2-5, the full variable domain reads DSGVTQTPKHLITATGQRVTLRCSPRSGDLSVYWYQQSLDQGLQFLIQYYNGEERAKGNILERFSAQQFPDLHSELNLSSLELGDSALYFCASSVALGGGETQYFGPGTRLLVL.

The chain is built from TRBV19 and TRBJ1-6; no clear D gene. The V end was cut by 5 bases, the J end by 8 bases, with 13 bases between. This CDR3 has 14 amino acids. Per germline, CDR1 LNHDA and CDR2 SQIVND (reference sequence). The CDR3 region is CASSWGTTDSPLHF. The CDR3 region has the DNA TGTGCCAGTAGTTGGGGTACCACGGATTCACCCCTCCACTTT.

V and J are TRBV18 and TRBJ2-6; 8 nucleotides align to TRBD1. The CDR3 runs to 19 residues. The germline V gene has CDR1 KGHSH and CDR2 LQKENI. Unmatched junction bases numbered 11, after V lost 3 bases and J lost 1 base. CDR3: CASSPQRTGYRSGANVLTF. CDR3 in DNA: TGTGCCAGCTCACCGCAGCGGACAGGGTATAGATCTGGGGCCAACGTCCTGACTTTC.

In regard to this clone: Other DNA variants within this sample encode the same CDR3. In DNA, the CDR3 is TGTGCCAGCACAGCGGACTACGAGCAGTACTTC. Translating gives CASTADYEQYF. This sequence joins TRBV2 and TRBJ2-7; tentatively, D is TRBD2 (5 bases). Germline V gene sequence: CDR1 SNHLY, CDR2 FYNNEI. The CDR3 consists of 11 residues. The germline V and J ends were trimmed by 7 bases and 3 bases, with 7 bases remaining between them.

This chain joins TRBV7-3 and TRBJ2-1, with TRBD2 as a possible D gene (5 bases). CDR1 is SGHTA and CDR2 is FQGTGA in the germline V gene. The V gene lost 2 bases and the J gene lost 6 bases, with 11 bases spanning the gap. The CDR3 sequence is 14 residues long. The CDR3 coding sequence is TGTGCCAGCAGCTTAGTGGGCGGAGGCAATGAGCAGTTCTTC. Encoded protein: CASSLVGGGNEQFF.

The rearrangement links TRBV5-6 to TRBJ2-2; TRBD1 matches 7 bases. The germline V gene has CDR1 SGHDT and CDR2 YYEEEE. CDR3 length: 16 residues. V was clipped by 4 bases and J by 0 bases; unmatched bases: 6. CDR3 bases: TGTGCCAGCAGCCGGGACAGACCAGCGAACACCGGGGAGCTGTTTTTT. Protein sequence: CASSRDRPANTGELFF.

J is TRBJ2-5 and V is TRBV5-1; 8 bases line up with TRBD1. CDR1 SGHRS and CDR2 YFSETQ come from the germline V gene. CDR3 length: 17 residues. Trimming took 0 bases from V and 5 from J; bases not matched to a gene: 12. CDR3 DNA sequence: TGCGCCAGCAGCTTGGCCTGGGAAAGGACAGGGAAGGAGACCCAGTACTTC. This gives the protein CASSLAWERTGKETQYF.

V is TRBV27 and J is TRBJ1-6; D is undetermined. Germline loops: CDR1 MNHEY, CDR2 SMNVEV (reference sequence). Deletions cut 2 bases from V and 13 bases from J, with 15 bases between. This CDR3 comprises 14 residues. CDR3 in DNA: TGTGCCAGCAGTTTAGCCCGGGAAAACGGGCCCCTCCACTTT. It translates to CASSLARENGPLHF.

This clone showed up many times. The same CDR3 arises from other DNA sequences in this sample as well. CDR3 nucleotide sequence: TGTGCCTGGAGTGTACAGGTAAATCAGCCCCAGCATTTT. Protein product: CAWSVQVNQPQHF. The chain couples TRBV30 to TRBJ1-5, with D possibly being TRBD1 (5 bases). V lost 0 bases and J lost 4, with 7 bases in between. This CDR3 region has 13 residues. CDR1 and CDR2 (germline): GTSNPN, SVGIG (reference sequence).

J is TRBJ1-1 and V is TRBV5-4, with D possibly matching TRBD1 (5 bases). The CDR3 is 15 residues long. The germline V gene has CDR1 SGHNT and CDR2 YYREEE (reference sequence). Trimming took 4 bases from V and 0 from J, leaving 13 bases between them. The CDR3 nucleotides are TGTGCCAGCAGCCATAGTGACAGCATGAACACTGAAGCTTTCTTT. It yields the protein CASSHSDSMNTEAFF.

The chain joins TRBV14 to TRBJ2-7; D possibly corresponds to TRBD2 (5 bases). Germline loops: CDR1 SGHDN, CDR2 FVKESK. The CDR3 sequence is 13 residues long. V dropped 4 bases and J dropped 5 bases, with 12 bases sitting between them. CDR3 sequence (DNA): TGTGCCAGCAGCCTATTGTCCGGGGACGAGCAGTACTTC. It translates to CASSLLSGDEQYF.